This T cell receptor beta chain was captured in a study of blood T cell repertoires in COVID-19. Study-wide context: Donors in the United States, Italy and Spain gave samples during acute or convalescent COVID-19. Sample material is recorded as cDNA or gDNA derived from T cells, B-cell-depleted T cells, or PBMCs.

Per the authors' pipeline: Using reference gene primer amplification, nucleated cell counts were estimated. TCRdb's copy holds only in-frame clones and misses some; the assay was immunoSEQ multiplex PCR. Clonal size and the V and J genes are those of that table, whereas D and trimming came from the DNA. The data contain tens of thousands of clones, around 80% of them singletons. Germline CDR1 and CDR2: SGHRS and YFSETQ. Trimming took off 6 bases at V and 3 bases at J, with 12 bases between the two ends. CDR3 length: 14 residues. Sequenced material: peripheral blood. This clonotype originated in a human donor in a cohort sampled during active COVID-19. This rearrangement joins TRBV5-1 to TRBJ2-2; D not certain. CDR3 sequence reads: CASTLQSDTGELFF. In DNA, the CDR3 is TGCGCCAGCACCCTCCAATCAGACACCGGGGAGCTGTTTTTT.